Listed below are T cell receptor beta chains from one sample, sequenced in a study of shared clonotypes between healthy human individuals. This table comes from immunoSEQ multiplex PCR, and its TCRdb copy is limited to in-frame clones, with some not included. The sample lists a few hundred thousand clones, around 78% occurring once. Sequencing was carried out using PBMCs. Receptor source: a woman aged 40 to 55 in good health. Some clones in this sample may be carry-over from other donors' samples. The CDR3 runs from the conserved cysteine through the conserved F or W. The D gene is left open where the match is weak. Not every row has a clone size; where given, it reads once, few, many or a size class.

J gene: TRBJ2-2
D gene: TRBD2
V gene: TRBV5-4
clone size: -
CDR3 DNA: TGTGCCAGCAGCTCTCCGGGACTAGCGGGAGGGGCCGGGGAGCTGTTTTTT
CDR3 protein: CASSSPGLAGGAGELFF

J gene: TRBJ1-4
D gene: -
V gene: TRBV7-9
clone size: -
CDR3 DNA: TGTGCCAGCAGCTTAGTACCGGGCAAGGAAAAACTGTTTTTT
CDR3 protein: CASSLVPGKEKLFF

J gene: TRBJ2-1
D gene: -
V gene: TRBV28
clone size: -
CDR3 DNA: TGTGCCAGCAGTTTATTGGCCACGGGGCCTAATGAGCAGTTCTTC
CDR3 protein: CASSLLATGPNEQFF

J gene: TRBJ2-6
D gene: -
V gene: TRBV2
clone size: -
CDR3 DNA: TGTGCCACTAATACAGGGAGCTCTGGGGCCGACGTCCTGACTTTC
CDR3 protein: CATNTGSSGADVLTF

J gene: TRBJ2-1
D gene: TRBD2
V gene: TRBV14
clone size: -
CDR3 DNA: TGTGCCAGCAGCCTCCTAGCGGGAGGGCCGCCTGAGCAGTTCTTC
CDR3 protein: CASSLLAGGPPEQFF

J gene: TRBJ2-1
D gene: TRBD2
V gene: TRBV7-6
clone size: -
CDR3 DNA: TGTGCCAGCAGCCACCTTCCCAGGACTAGCGGGAGTGTCGATGAGCAGTTCTTC
CDR3 protein: CASSHLPRTSGSVDEQFF

J gene: TRBJ2-1
D gene: -
V gene: TRBV7-6
clone size: -
CDR3 DNA: TGTGCCAGCAGCTCGGGGGCACGCATGGCCTACAATGAGCAGTTCTTC
CDR3 protein: CASSSGARMAYNEQFF

J gene: TRBJ2-2
D gene: -
V gene: TRBV27
clone size: -
CDR3 DNA: TGTGCCAGCAGTTTATCGACCGGGGAGCTGTTTTTT
CDR3 protein: CASSLSTGELFF

J gene: TRBJ1-2
D gene: TRBD1
V gene: TRBV11-2
clone size: many
CDR3 DNA: TGTGCCAGCAGCTTCGGACAGGGGAATGGCTACACCTTC
CDR3 protein: CASSFGQGNGYTF

J gene: TRBJ2-5
D gene: TRBD1
V gene: TRBV5-4
clone size: -
CDR3 DNA: TGTGCCAGCAGCTTGGAAACAGGGGGCGCAGAGACCCAGTACTTC
CDR3 protein: CASSLETGGAETQYF

J gene: TRBJ2-2
D gene: -
V gene: TRBV6-5
clone size: -
CDR3 DNA: TGTGCCAGCAGTTTTTCTATGGGAGGCGGGGAGCTGTTTTTT
CDR3 protein: CASSFSMGGGELFF

J gene: TRBJ2-1
D gene: -
V gene: TRBV12-5
clone size: -
CDR3 DNA: TGTGCTAGTGCTCCAGACAGGCATTACTACAATGAGCAGTTCTTC
CDR3 protein: CASAPDRHYYNEQFF

J gene: TRBJ1-4
D gene: TRBD1
V gene: TRBV4-2
clone size: -
CDR3 DNA: TGTGCCAGCAGCCCCATGACAGGGGATAATGAAAAACTGTTTTTT
CDR3 protein: CASSPMTGDNEKLFF

J gene: TRBJ2-7
D gene: -
V gene: TRBV7-8
clone size: -
CDR3 DNA: TGTGCCAGCAGTTTCCTCCGCTACTCACCCTACGGGCGGTACTTC
CDR3 protein: CASSFLRYSPYGRYF

J gene: TRBJ1-5
D gene: TRBD1
V gene: TRBV2
clone size: once
CDR3 DNA: TGTGCCAGCAGGAGGGACAGGGCAACGGCTCAGCCCCAGCATTTT
CDR3 protein: CASRRDRATAQPQHF

J gene: TRBJ1-2
D gene: TRBD1
V gene: TRBV29-1
clone size: -
CDR3 DNA: TGCAGCGTTGAACGACAGGGTTTCCTCCGAGGCTACACCTTC
CDR3 protein: CSVERQGFLRGYTF

J gene: TRBJ2-3
D gene: TRBD2
V gene: TRBV6-4
clone size: few
CDR3 DNA: TGTGCCAGCAGTGACGGGGAGGGGTCAGATACGCAGTATTTT
CDR3 protein: CASSDGEGSDTQYF

J gene: TRBJ2-1
D gene: TRBD2
V gene: TRBV5-4
clone size: -
CDR3 DNA: TGTGCCAGCAGGCGAGCGGGAGGGCCCCACAATGAGCAGTTCTTC
CDR3 protein: CASRRAGGPHNEQFF

J gene: TRBJ1-5
D gene: -
V gene: TRBV27
clone size: -
CDR3 DNA: TGTGCCAGCAGACACGACAGGACCAGCAATCAGCCCCAGCATTTT
CDR3 protein: CASRHDRTSNQPQHF

J gene: TRBJ2-5
D gene: TRBD2
V gene: TRBV29-1
clone size: -
CDR3 DNA: TGCAGCGCGCTGGGACTAGCGGGAGAGACCCAGTACTTC
CDR3 protein: CSALGLAGETQYF